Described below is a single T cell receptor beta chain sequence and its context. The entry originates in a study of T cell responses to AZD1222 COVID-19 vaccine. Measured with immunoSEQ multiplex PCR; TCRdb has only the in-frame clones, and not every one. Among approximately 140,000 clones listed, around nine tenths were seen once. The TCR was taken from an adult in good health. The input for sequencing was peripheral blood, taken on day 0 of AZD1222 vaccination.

The CDR3 protein is CASSALQGAKNIQYF. CDR3 in DNA: TGTGCCAGCAGCGCACTACAGGGGGCCAAAAACATTCAGTACTTC. This chain joins TRBV7-2 and TRBJ2-4; TRBD1 matches 7 bases. Germline V gene lookup returns CDR1 SGHTA and CDR2 FQGNSA. With V trimmed by 5 bases and J by 1 base, 5 bases remained unmatched. The CDR3 covers 15 residues.